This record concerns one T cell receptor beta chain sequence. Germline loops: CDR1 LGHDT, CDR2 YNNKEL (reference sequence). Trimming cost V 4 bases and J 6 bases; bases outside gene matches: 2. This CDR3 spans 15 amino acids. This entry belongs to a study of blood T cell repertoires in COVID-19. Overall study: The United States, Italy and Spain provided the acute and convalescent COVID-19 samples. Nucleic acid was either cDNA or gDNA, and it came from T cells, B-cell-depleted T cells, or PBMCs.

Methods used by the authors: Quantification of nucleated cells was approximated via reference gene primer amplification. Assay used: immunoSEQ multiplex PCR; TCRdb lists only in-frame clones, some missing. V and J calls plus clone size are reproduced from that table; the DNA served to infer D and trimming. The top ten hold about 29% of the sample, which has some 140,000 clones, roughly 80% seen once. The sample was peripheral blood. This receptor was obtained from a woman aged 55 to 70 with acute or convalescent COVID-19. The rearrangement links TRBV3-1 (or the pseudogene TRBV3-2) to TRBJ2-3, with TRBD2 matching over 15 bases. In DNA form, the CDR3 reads TGTGCCAGCAGCCGCGGGACTAGCGGGGGGGATACGCAGTATTTT. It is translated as CASSRGTSGGDTQYF.